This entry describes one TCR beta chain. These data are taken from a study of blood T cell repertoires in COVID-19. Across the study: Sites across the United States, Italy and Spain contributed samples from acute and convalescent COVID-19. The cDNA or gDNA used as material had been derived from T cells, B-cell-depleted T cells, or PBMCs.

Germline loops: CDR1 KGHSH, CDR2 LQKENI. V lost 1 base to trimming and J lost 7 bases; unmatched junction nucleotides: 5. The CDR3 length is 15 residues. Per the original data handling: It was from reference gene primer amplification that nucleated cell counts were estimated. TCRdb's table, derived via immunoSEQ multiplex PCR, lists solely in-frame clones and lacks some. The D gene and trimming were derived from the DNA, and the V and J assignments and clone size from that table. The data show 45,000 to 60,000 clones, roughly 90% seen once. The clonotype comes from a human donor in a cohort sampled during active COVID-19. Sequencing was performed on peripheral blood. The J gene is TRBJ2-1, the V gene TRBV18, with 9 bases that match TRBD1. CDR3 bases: TGTGCCAGCTCACCACGGACAGGGGATCGTAATGAGCAGTTCTTC. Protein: CASSPRTGDRNEQFF.